This T cell receptor (beta chain) is from a study of control samples from healthy donors and cancer patients. Trimming left V 3 bases short and J 0 bases short, with 11 bases between. Germline CDR1 and CDR2: MNHEY and SMNVEV (reference sequence). The length of the CDR3 is 15 residues. Libraries were prepared by immunoSEQ multiplex PCR; TCRdb keeps only in-frame clonotypes and omits some of them. Altogether 100,000 to 150,000 clones are present, roughly 91% being singletons, with the ten largest covering 6.5% to 9.5%. The J gene is TRBJ2-5, the V gene TRBV27; D may be TRBD1 (5 bases). The receptor comes from a man aged 50 to 59 with head and neck cancer. The sequencing input was PBMCs. As DNA, the CDR3 is TGTGCCAGCAGTTTGCAGGGTCAGTACCAAGAGACCCAGTACTTC. Translation gives CASSLQGQYQETQYF.